Listed below are T cell receptor beta chains from one sample, sequenced in a study of blood T cell repertoires in COVID-19. Profiling relied on immunoSEQ multiplex PCR, and the TCRdb table lists in-frame clones only, not all of them. The data hold more than 35,000 clones, with roughly 85% observed a single time. Sequenced input: peripheral blood. The receptors come from a human donor in a cohort sampled during active COVID-19. Both conserved end residues are part of each CDR3. Fields, in order: J gene, D gene, V gene, clone size, CDR3 length, CDR3 DNA, CDR3 protein. D genes are given only for firm matches. Not all rows give a size; the values are once, few, many and, for expanded clones, a class.

TRBJ1-4 | TRBD1 | TRBV30 | - | 13 | TGTGCCTGGAGGGACAGGGGGAATGAAAAACTGTTTTTT | CAWRDRGNEKLFF
TRBJ2-2 | - | TRBV13 | - | 16 | TGTGCCAGCAGCTTACTCCGCAGGGGGAACACCGGGGAGCTGTTTTTT | CASSLLRRGNTGELFF
TRBJ1-5 | - | TRBV5-1 | - | 15 | TGCGCCAGCAGCTTGACTGGTATTGGCAATCAGCCCCAGCATTTT | CASSLTGIGNQPQHF
TRBJ2-1 | - | TRBV10-3 | - | 15 | TGTGCCATCACCGACCCCGGGAACTCCTACAATGAGCAGTTCTTC | CAITDPGNSYNEQFF
TRBJ2-7 | - | TRBV12-5 | - | 12 | TGTGCTTGCAGGGGCCCTAACTACGAGCAGTACTTC | CACRGPNYEQYF
TRBJ1-1 | - | TRBV5-1 | once | 16 | TGCGCCAGCAGCATTGAAAGCGGCAGTTTGAACACTGAAGCTTTCTTT | CASSIESGSLNTEAFF
TRBJ1-6 | - | TRBV27 | few | 16 | TGTGCCAGCAGTTTATCGGGGGGGGTGGGCAATTCACCCCTCCACTTT | CASSLSGGVGNSPLHF
TRBJ1-1 | - | TRBV10-3 | - | 14 | TGTGCCATCAGTGGGGGGGGCATGAACACTGAAGCTTTCTTT | CAISGGGMNTEAFF
TRBJ2-1 | - | TRBV7-2 | - | 13 | TGTGCCAGCAGCGGAAAGACAGGAGATGAGCAGTTCTTC | CASSGKTGDEQFF
TRBJ1-2 | TRBD1 | TRBV20-1 | - | 13 | TGCAGTGCTAGTGACAGGGCGAGCTATGGCTACACCTTC | CSASDRASYGYTF
TRBJ1-5 | TRBD1 | TRBV7-9 | - | 15 | TGTGCCAGCAGCTTGGCGACAGGGGTCGATCAGCCCCAGCATTTT | CASSLATGVDQPQHF
TRBJ1-6 | - | TRBV11-1 | - | 14 | TGTGCCAGCAGCCCCACGGACAGTAATTCACCCCTCCACTTT | CASSPTDSNSPLHF
TRBJ1-1 | - | TRBV9 | - | 15 | TGTGCCAGCAGCTACTTGCCGGGGATGAACACTGAAGCTTTCTTT | CASSYLPGMNTEAFF
TRBJ2-7 | TRBD1 | TRBV7-9 | - | 15 | TGTGCCAGCAGCATAGGGACAGCGTTCTCCTACGAGCAGTACTTC | CASSIGTAFSYEQYF
TRBJ2-3 | - | TRBV7-9 | - | 14 | TGTGCCAGCAGCTTAGAGGGGTCCACAGATACGCAGTATTTT | CASSLEGSTDTQYF
TRBJ2-3 | TRBD1 | TRBV12-5 | - | 17 | TGTGCTAGTGGTTTGGGGATCGGACAGGTCAGCACAGATACGCAGTATTTT | CASGLGIGQVSTDTQYF
TRBJ2-7 | TRBD1 | TRBV25-1 | - | 16 | TGTGCCAGCAGTGCCCATACCGGGACAGGGACCTACGAGCAGTACTTC | CASSAHTGTGTYEQYF
TRBJ2-2 | - | TRBV3-1/TRBV3-2 | - | 16 | TGTGCCAGCAGCCTCCGGACTCTCGGCGGCACCGGGGAGCTGTTTTTT | CASSLRTLGGTGELFF
TRBJ1-5 | TRBD1 | TRBV9 | - | 14 | TGTGCCAGCAGCGGGACAGGGAACAATCAGCCCCAGCATTTT | CASSGTGNNQPQHF
TRBJ1-2 | - | TRBV5-6 | - | 16 | TGTGCCAGCAGCCACGAGAGATGGGGGCGGGCCTATGGCTACACCTTC | CASSHERWGRAYGYTF
TRBJ1-2 | - | TRBV3-1/TRBV3-2 | - | 16 | TGTGCCAGCAGCCAAGTTCAGACCGGGAATAACTATGGCTACACCTTC | CASSQVQTGNNYGYTF
TRBJ1-3 | - | TRBV6-1 | few | 13 | TGTGCCAGCAGTGAACTCCGTGGAAACACCATATATTTT | CASSELRGNTIYF
TRBJ2-5 | TRBD1 | TRBV5-8 | - | 15 | TGTGCCAGCAGCTTGGCTGGACAGGGGGTAGAGACCCAGTACTTC | CASSLAGQGVETQYF
TRBJ2-3 | TRBD2 | TRBV7-8 | - | 16 | TGTGCCAGCAGCTTATGGTTGAGCGGGGGCACAGATACGCAGTATTTT | CASSLWLSGGTDTQYF
TRBJ2-7 | - | TRBV10-3 | once | 16 | TGTGCCATCATGAGGACAAACACTAGCCACACCTACGAGCAGTACTTC | CAIMRTNTSHTYEQYF
TRBJ1-2 | TRBD1 | TRBV7-9 | - | 16 | TGTGCCAGCAGCTCCCCCCCGGGACAGGAATTCTATGGCTACACCTTC | CASSSPPGQEFYGYTF
TRBJ2-3 | - | TRBV7-2 | - | 12 | TGTGCCAGCAGCTCAAGCACAGATACGCAGTATTTT | CASSSSTDTQYF
TRBJ2-2 | TRBD2 | TRBV15 | - | 17 | TGTGCCACCAGCAGCGGGGGACTAGCGGGGGGCCACGGGGAGCTGTTTTTT | CATSSGGLAGGHGELFF
TRBJ2-3 | TRBD2 | TRBV19 | - | 17 | TGTGCCAGTTCGCGAACGGGAGGGCCTGTCGTGGCAGATACGCAGTATTTT | CASSRTGGPVVADTQYF
TRBJ1-1 | - | TRBV7-2 | - | 14 | TGTGCCAGCAGCCAGGCGGGGGTTGTCCCTGAAGCTTTCTTT | CASSQAGVVPEAFF
TRBJ1-1 | TRBD1 | TRBV19 | - | 16 | TGTGCCAGTAACGGTGTTAGGGACAGGGTATTTCCTGAAGCTTTCTTT | CASNGVRDRVFPEAFF
TRBJ2-1 | - | TRBV21-1 | - | 19 | TGTGCCAGCAGCAAGGACCCGGGACTAGCGGGAGGGCCTATCAATGAGCAGTTCTTC | CASSKDPGLAGGPINEQFF
TRBJ2-3 | TRBD2 | TRBV13 | - | 16 | TGTGCCAGCAGCTTAGGTGCTAGCGGGGGAAGAGATACGCAGTATTTT | CASSLGASGGRDTQYF
TRBJ2-5 | - | TRBV7-2 | - | 12 | TGTGCCAGCAGCCTCCGGGGGGAGACCCAGTACTTC | CASSLRGETQYF
TRBJ1-3 | TRBD1 | TRBV7-9 | - | 16 | TGTGCCAGCAGCTTTGTCCGGGACAGCTCTGGAAACACCATATATTTT | CASSFVRDSSGNTIYF
TRBJ1-1 | TRBD1 | TRBV7-2 | - | 17 | TGTGCCAGCAGCTTAGTGTCGGGACAGGGGGCAATCACTGAAGCTTTCTTT | CASSLVSGQGAITEAFF
TRBJ1-6 | TRBD1 | TRBV5-5 | - | 14 | TGTGCCAGCAGCCCGACAGGGGAGAATTCACCCCTCCACTTT | CASSPTGENSPLHF
TRBJ2-5 | - | TRBV10-3 | once | 14 | TGTGCCATCAGTGAACAGGCGGCCGGGGAGACCCAGTACTTC | CAISEQAAGETQYF
TRBJ1-3 | TRBD1 | TRBV29-1 | - | 12 | TGCAGCGTCCTAGACAGGGGTTACACCATATATTTT | CSVLDRGYTIYF
TRBJ2-7 | - | TRBV30 | few | 12 | TGTGCCTGGAGTTTGAACGAGGACGAGCAGTACTTC | CAWSLNEDEQYF
TRBJ1-4 | - | TRBV20-1 | - | 14 | TGCAGTGCTAGTCCGAGGGCCCGAAATGAAAAACTGTTTTTT | CSASPRARNEKLFF
TRBJ2-3 | TRBD1 | TRBV19 | few | 15 | TGTGCCACTAAGGACAGGGGAGGATCCACAGATACGCAGTATTTT | CATKDRGGSTDTQYF
TRBJ2-3 | - | TRBV5-1 | - | 12 | TGCGCCAGCAGCCCCGGAGATGTAACGCAGTATTTT | CASSPGDVTQYF
TRBJ2-4 | - | TRBV5-6 | - | 15 | TGTGCCAGCAGCCCATCACAGGGTGTTAAAAACATTCAGTACTTC | CASSPSQGVKNIQYF
TRBJ2-1 | - | TRBV6-5 | once | 10 | TGTGCCAGCAGGAGAAATGAGCAGTTCTTC | CASRRNEQFF
TRBJ1-1 | - | TRBV2 | - | 13 | TGTGCCAGCCTTGTCGACAGCCACACTGAAGCTTTCTTT | CASLVDSHTEAFF
TRBJ2-2 | TRBD2 | TRBV7-2 | - | 17 | TGTGCCAGCAGCTTAGGAAGGGGAGGGTTGTGGATCGGGGAGCTGTTTTTT | CASSLGRGGLWIGELFF
TRBJ1-2 | - | TRBV19 | - | 13 | TGTGCCAGTACGGACAGCGTTAGCTATGGCTACACCTTC | CASTDSVSYGYTF
TRBJ1-1 | - | TRBV7-2 | - | 13 | TGTGCCAGCAGCTCCGCGGCGAACACTGAAGCTTTCTTT | CASSSAANTEAFF
TRBJ2-5 | - | TRBV4-1 | once | 14 | TGCGCCAGCAGCCAAGGTCAGACACAAGAGACCCAGTACTTC | CASSQGQTQETQYF
TRBJ1-5 | - | TRBV7-9 | - | 12 | TGTGCCAGCAGCTTAAGGCAGGGGCCCCAGCATTTT | CASSLRQGPQHF
TRBJ2-5 | TRBD2 | TRBV4-1 | - | 15 | TGCGCCAGCAGCCGAGGACTAGCGGTGCAAGAGACCCAGTACTTC | CASSRGLAVQETQYF
TRBJ1-2 | TRBD1 | TRBV30 | - | 15 | TGTGCCCTCACGGGGGACAGGGGGAGGATCTATGGCTACACCTTC | CALTGDRGRIYGYTF
TRBJ1-3 | - | TRBV7-8 | - | 17 | TGTGCCAGCACCCCACTCCGCGGCCTCTCGGGAGGAAACACCATATATTTT | CASTPLRGLSGGNTIYF